These T cell receptor beta chains were read from a single sample in a study of radiotherapy plus CTLA-4 blockade in lung cancer. Data came from immunoSEQ multiplex PCR; TCRdb stores just in-frame clones and leaves some out. The table shows fewer than 75,000 clones, with around 87% occurring only once. The sample in question was peripheral blood, obtained from a patient treated with radiotherapy plus ipilimumab. The receptors here all came from a human donor with non-small cell lung cancer that progressed on radiotherapy plus ipilimumab. The CDR3 runs from the conserved cysteine through the conserved F or W. A D gene is named only where the DNA matches it firmly. Only some rows state a clone size, as once, few, many or a class for expanded clones.

-	TRBV6-6	-	TRBJ2-7	CASSYSPRPPSEQYF	TGTGCCAGCAGTTACTCACCGAGGCCTCCCAGCGAGCAGTACTTC
few	TRBV27	-	TRBJ2-7	CAARSFIGSSYEQYF	TGTGCCGCGAGGAGTTTTATCGGGAGTTCCTACGAGCAGTACTTC
-	TRBV13	TRBD1	TRBJ2-5	CASSLGPGTGPQETQYF	TGTGCCAGCAGCCTAGGTCCCGGGACAGGTCCCCAAGAGACCCAGTACTTC
-	TRBV10-2	TRBD2	TRBJ2-5	CASRGGLATETQYF	TGCGCCAGCAGGGGGGGACTAGCGACGGAGACCCAGTACTTC
-	TRBV5-5	TRBD2	TRBJ2-1	CASSLTSGAHNEQFF	TGTGCCAGCAGCTTGACTAGCGGAGCGCACAATGAGCAGTTCTTC
-	TRBV7-6	-	TRBJ2-1	CASSLDPYNEQFF	TGTGCCAGCAGCTTAGACCCCTACAATGAGCAGTTCTTC
-	TRBV10-2	-	TRBJ2-7	CASSEASVLEQYF	TGCGCCAGCAGTGAGGCGTCCGTCCTCGAGCAGTACTTC
-	TRBV4-2	TRBD2	TRBJ2-7	CASSQDSGGRGYEQYF	TGTGCCAGCAGCCAAGATTCTGGCGGGAGGGGATACGAGCAGTACTTC
-	TRBV9	-	TRBJ2-1	CASSVSPVLSYNEQFF	TGTGCCAGCAGCGTTAGTCCAGTACTTAGCTACAATGAGCAGTTCTTC
-	TRBV28	-	TRBJ2-5	CASIPQGKGQETQYF	TGTGCCAGCATCCCCCAAGGGAAGGGCCAAGAGACCCAGTACTTC
-	TRBV19	-	TRBJ1-4	CASKAASFTNEKLFF	TGTGCCAGTAAAGCGGCCTCCTTCACTAATGAAAAACTGTTTTTT
-	TRBV29-1	-	TRBJ2-2	CSVSSTGELFF	TGCAGCGTGAGCAGCACCGGGGAGCTGTTTTTT
-	TRBV7-2	-	TRBJ2-3	CASSLVSGLGTDTQYF	TGTGCCAGCAGCTTAGTTTCGGGACTGGGCACAGATACGCAGTATTTT
-	TRBV28	-	TRBJ2-3	CASSPDKTGRSTDTQYF	TGTGCCAGCAGTCCAGATAAAACAGGCAGAAGCACAGATACGCAGTATTTT
-	TRBV29-1	TRBD1	TRBJ1-2	CSGGQAGAGYTF	TGCAGCGGTGGACAGGCAGGGGCTGGCTACACCTTC
-	TRBV23-1	-	TRBJ2-7	CASSQKFYEQYF	TGCGCCAGCAGTCAAAAGTTTTACGAGCAGTACTTC
-	TRBV7-9	-	TRBJ2-2	CASSLLAGSGELFF	TGTGCCAGCAGCTTATTAGCTGGCAGCGGGGAGCTGTTTTTT
-	TRBV28	-	TRBJ2-2	CASSPVGFGSYAGELFF	TGTGCCAGCAGCCCGGTCGGGTTCGGGAGCTATGCCGGGGAGCTGTTTTTT
-	TRBV29-1	-	TRBJ2-2	CSVVIGSPVAGELFF	TGCAGCGTTGTGATCGGGAGTCCTGTTGCCGGGGAGCTGTTTTTT
-	TRBV18	TRBD2	TRBJ2-1	CASSPPLRGVSYNEQFF	TGTGCCAGCTCACCACCCTTGCGGGGGGTCTCCTACAATGAGCAGTTCTTC
-	TRBV7-3	TRBD2	TRBJ2-2	CASSTTGGMELFF	TGTGCCAGCAGCACTACCGGGGGGATGGAGCTGTTTTTT
-	TRBV20-1	-	TRBJ2-1	CSASRAREQFF	TGCAGTGCTAGCCGTGCCCGTGAGCAGTTCTTC
-	TRBV2	-	TRBJ2-1	CASSEAGGAAEQFF	TGTGCCAGCAGTGAAGCGGGTGGTGCGGCTGAGCAGTTCTTC
-	TRBV6-1	-	TRBJ2-3	CASSESGTDTQYF	TGTGCCAGCAGTGAATCCGGCACAGATACGCAGTATTTT
-	TRBV29-1	-	TRBJ1-2	CSVGKGTTNYGYTF	TGCAGCGTTGGAAAGGGGACGACGAACTATGGCTACACCTTC
-	TRBV11-2	-	TRBJ2-2	CASSYHTGELFF	TGTGCCAGCAGCTACCACACCGGGGAGCTGTTTTTT
many	TRBV4-1	-	TRBJ1-2	CASSQVEDGYTF	TGCGCCAGCAGCCAAGTTGAGGACGGCTACACCTTC
-	TRBV11-2	-	TRBJ2-7	CASSLLQAGSWYF	TGTGCCAGCAGCTTACTACAGGCCGGTTCATGGTACTTC
-	TRBV11-2	-	TRBJ2-1	CASSLDGSQADEQFF	TGTGCCAGCAGCTTAGATGGTTCCCAGGCCGATGAGCAGTTCTTC
-	TRBV5-6	-	TRBJ2-7	CASSGNLVTEQYF	TGTGCCAGCAGCGGAAACCTAGTTACCGAGCAGTACTTC
-	TRBV13	-	TRBJ2-5	CASSLGGLGETQYF	TGTGCCAGCAGCTTAGGAGGGCTGGGGGAGACCCAGTACTTC
-	TRBV30	-	TRBJ1-1	CAWSPAQGWGEAFF	TGTGCCTGGAGTCCGGCGCAGGGATGGGGTGAAGCTTTCTTT
-	TRBV30	-	TRBJ1-2	CAWRGGANYGYTF	TGTGCCTGGAGGGGGGGAGCTAACTATGGCTACACCTTC
-	TRBV5-4	-	TRBJ2-3	CASRGASGTDTQYF	TGTGCCAGCAGAGGGGCCTCAGGCACAGATACGCAGTATTTT
once	TRBV12-5	TRBD2	TRBJ2-1	CASGLVLAGPIEQFF	TGTGCTAGTGGTTTGGTGCTAGCGGGGCCTATTGAGCAGTTCTTC
few	TRBV14	TRBD2	TRBJ2-1	CASSRLAGGYNEQFF	TGTGCCAGCAGTCGGCTAGCGGGAGGGTACAATGAGCAGTTCTTC
-	TRBV7-9	TRBD1	TRBJ2-4	CASSSTGVLGNIQYF	TGTGCCAGCAGCTCGACAGGGGTTCTAGGGAACATTCAGTACTTC
-	TRBV15	TRBD1	TRBJ1-4	CATSSRQGKGEKLFF	TGTGCCACCAGCTCCCGACAGGGAAAAGGTGAAAAACTGTTTTTT
-	TRBV9	-	TRBJ1-4	CASSVETGSTNEKLFF	TGTGCCAGCAGCGTAGAAACAGGGAGTACTAATGAAAAACTGTTTTTT
-	TRBV10-1	-	TRBJ2-1	CASSEIPSIGEQFF	TGCGCCAGCAGTGAGATACCCAGTATCGGTGAGCAGTTCTTC
-	TRBV6-1	TRBD1	TRBJ2-5	CASSGDRAQETQYF	TGTGCCAGCAGTGGCGACAGGGCCCAAGAGACCCAGTACTTC
-	TRBV5-1	-	TRBJ1-4	CASSFRIHEKLFF	TGCGCCAGCAGCTTTCGGATTCATGAAAAACTGTTTTTT
-	TRBV11-2	-	TRBJ1-1	CASSLGNWLMNTEAFF	TGTGCCAGCAGCTTAGGAAACTGGCTTATGAACACTGAAGCTTTCTTT
-	TRBV29-1	-	TRBJ1-1	CSVKAITGSTEAFF	TGCAGCGTCAAAGCAATTACAGGGTCCACTGAAGCTTTCTTT
-	TRBV18	-	TRBJ2-1	CASSATDCQFF	TGTGCCAGCTCAGCGACGGATTGCCAGTTCTTC
-	TRBV7-6	-	TRBJ2-1	CASSLAVASSYNEQFF	TGTGCCAGCAGCTTAGCGGTGGCGAGCTCCTACAATGAGCAGTTCTTC
once	TRBV7-2	-	TRBJ2-7	CASSFSGGEQYF	TGTGCCAGCAGCTTTTCGGGCGGCGAGCAGTACTTC
-	TRBV7-3	TRBD2	TRBJ2-3	CASSPRTSGRVGPSTDTQYF	TGTGCCAGCAGCCCCCGGACTAGCGGGAGGGTTGGCCCCAGCACAGATACGCAGTATTTT
-	TRBV4-2	-	TRBJ1-4	CASSQVVAGMNEKLFF	TGTGCCAGCAGCCAAGTGGTCGCAGGGATGAATGAAAAACTGTTTTTT